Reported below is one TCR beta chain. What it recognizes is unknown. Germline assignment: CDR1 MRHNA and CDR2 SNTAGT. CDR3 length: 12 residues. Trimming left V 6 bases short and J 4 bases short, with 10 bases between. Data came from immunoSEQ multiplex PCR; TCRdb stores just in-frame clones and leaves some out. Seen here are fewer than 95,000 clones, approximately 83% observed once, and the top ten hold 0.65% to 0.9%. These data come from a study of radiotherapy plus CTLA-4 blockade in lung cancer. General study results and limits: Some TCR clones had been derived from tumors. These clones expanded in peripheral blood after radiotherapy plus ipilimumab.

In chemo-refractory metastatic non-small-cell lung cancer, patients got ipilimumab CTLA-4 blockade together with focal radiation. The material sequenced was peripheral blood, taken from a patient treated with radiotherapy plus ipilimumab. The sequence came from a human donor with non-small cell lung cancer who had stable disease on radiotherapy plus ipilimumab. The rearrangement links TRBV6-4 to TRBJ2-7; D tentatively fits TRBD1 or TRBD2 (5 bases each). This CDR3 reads CASSRGWYEQYF. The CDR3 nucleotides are TGTGCCAGCAGCCGGGGCTGGTACGAGCAGTACTTC.